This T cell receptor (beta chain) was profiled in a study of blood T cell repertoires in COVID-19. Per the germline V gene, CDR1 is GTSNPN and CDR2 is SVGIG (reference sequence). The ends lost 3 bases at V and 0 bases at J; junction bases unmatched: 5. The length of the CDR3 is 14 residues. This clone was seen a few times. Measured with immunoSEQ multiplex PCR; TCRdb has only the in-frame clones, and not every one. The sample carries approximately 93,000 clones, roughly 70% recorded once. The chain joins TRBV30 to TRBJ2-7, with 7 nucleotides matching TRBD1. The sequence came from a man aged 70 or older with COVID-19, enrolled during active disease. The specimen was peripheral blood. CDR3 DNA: TGTGCCTGGAGAAAGGACAGGAGCTCCTACGAGCAGTACTTC. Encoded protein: CAWRKDRSSYEQYF.